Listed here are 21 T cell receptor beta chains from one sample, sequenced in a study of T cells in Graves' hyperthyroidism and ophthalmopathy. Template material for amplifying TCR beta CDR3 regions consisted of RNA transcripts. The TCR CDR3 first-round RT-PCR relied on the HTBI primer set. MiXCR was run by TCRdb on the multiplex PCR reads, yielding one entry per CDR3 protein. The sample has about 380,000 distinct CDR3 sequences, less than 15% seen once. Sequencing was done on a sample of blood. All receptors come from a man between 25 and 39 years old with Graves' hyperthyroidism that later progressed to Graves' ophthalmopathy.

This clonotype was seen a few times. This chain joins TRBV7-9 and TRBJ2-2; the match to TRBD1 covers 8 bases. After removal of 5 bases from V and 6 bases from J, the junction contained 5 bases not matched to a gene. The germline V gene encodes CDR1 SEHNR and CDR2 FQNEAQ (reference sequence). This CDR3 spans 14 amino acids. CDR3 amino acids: CASSLRQGSGELFF. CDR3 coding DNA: TGTGCCAGCAGCCTTAGACAGGGGTCCGGGGAGCTGTTTTTT.

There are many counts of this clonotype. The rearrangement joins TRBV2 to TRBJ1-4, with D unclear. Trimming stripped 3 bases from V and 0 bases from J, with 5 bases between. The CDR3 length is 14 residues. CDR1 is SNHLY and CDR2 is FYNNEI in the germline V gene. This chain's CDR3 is CASSDQATNEKLFF. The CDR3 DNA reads TGTGCCAGCAGTGACCAGGCAACTAATGAAAAACTGTTTTTT.

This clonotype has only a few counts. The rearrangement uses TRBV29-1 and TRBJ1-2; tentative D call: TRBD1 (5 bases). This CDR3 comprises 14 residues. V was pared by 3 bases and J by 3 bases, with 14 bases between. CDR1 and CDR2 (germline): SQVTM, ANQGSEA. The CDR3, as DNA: TGCAGCGTTGACCCCCGGGGGAGAGACTATGGCTACACCTTC. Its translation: CSVDPRGRDYGYTF.

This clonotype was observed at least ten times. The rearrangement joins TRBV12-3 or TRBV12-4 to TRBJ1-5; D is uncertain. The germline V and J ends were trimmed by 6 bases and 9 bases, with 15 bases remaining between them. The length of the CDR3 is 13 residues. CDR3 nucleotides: TGTGCCAGCAGCCTCCAGTCGTTATGGCCCCAGCATTTT. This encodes CASSLQSLWPQHF.

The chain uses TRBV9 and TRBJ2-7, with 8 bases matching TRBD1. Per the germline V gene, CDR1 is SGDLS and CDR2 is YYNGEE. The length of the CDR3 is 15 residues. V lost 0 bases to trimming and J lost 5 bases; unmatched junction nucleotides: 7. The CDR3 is CASSVDPDRGHEQYF. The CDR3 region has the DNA TGTGCCAGCAGCGTAGATCCTGACAGGGGCCACGAGCAGTACTTC.

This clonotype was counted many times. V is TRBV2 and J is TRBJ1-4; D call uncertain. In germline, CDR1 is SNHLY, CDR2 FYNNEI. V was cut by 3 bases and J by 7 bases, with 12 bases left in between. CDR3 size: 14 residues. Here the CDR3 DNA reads TGTGCCAGCAGTGATAGGCCGTCCGGTGAAAAACTGTTTTTT. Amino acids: CASSDRPSGEKLFF.

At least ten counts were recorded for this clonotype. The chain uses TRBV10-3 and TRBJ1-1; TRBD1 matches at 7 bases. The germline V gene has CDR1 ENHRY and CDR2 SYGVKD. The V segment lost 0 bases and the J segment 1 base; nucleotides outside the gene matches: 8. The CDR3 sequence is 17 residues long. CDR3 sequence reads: CAISESRQGPWNTEAFF. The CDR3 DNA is TGTGCCATCAGTGAGTCGAGACAGGGACCATGGAACACTGAAGCTTTCTTT.

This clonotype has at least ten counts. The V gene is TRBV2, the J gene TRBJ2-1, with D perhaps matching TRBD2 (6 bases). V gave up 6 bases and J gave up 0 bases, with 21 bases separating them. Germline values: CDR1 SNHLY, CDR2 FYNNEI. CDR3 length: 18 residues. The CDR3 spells CASSLHGGFLSSYNEQFF. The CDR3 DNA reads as TGTGCCAGCAGCCTTCATGGGGGGTTTCTTAGCTCCTACAATGAGCAGTTCTTC.

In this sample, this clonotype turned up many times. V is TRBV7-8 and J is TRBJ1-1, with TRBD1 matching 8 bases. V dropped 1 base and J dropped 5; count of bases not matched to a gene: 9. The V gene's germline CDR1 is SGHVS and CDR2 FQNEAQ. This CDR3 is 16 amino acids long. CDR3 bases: TGTGCCAGCAGCTTAGAGGCAGGGGGCGTAAGGACTGAAGCTTTCTTT. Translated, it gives CASSLEAGGVRTEAFF.

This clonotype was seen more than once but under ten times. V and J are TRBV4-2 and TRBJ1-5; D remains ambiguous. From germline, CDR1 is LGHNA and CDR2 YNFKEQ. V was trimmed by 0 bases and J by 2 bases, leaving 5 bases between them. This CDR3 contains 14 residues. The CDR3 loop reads CASSQERGNQPQHF. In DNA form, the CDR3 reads TGTGCCAGCAGCCAAGAACGGGGCAATCAGCCCCAGCATTTT.

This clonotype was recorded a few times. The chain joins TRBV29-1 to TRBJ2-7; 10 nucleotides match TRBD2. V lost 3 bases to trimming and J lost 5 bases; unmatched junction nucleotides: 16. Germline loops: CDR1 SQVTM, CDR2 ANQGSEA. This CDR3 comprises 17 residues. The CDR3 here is CSVDGPAGSGGANEQYF. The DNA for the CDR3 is TGCAGCGTTGACGGCCCTGCGGGGAGCGGGGGGGCCAACGAGCAGTACTTC.

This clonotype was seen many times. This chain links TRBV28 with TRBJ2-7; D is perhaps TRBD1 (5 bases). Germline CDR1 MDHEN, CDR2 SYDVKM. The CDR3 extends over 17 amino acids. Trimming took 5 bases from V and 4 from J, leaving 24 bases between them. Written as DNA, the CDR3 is TGTGCCAGCAGTCCAACTTCGCTTGCCACGACAGATTACGAGCAGTACTTC. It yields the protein CASSPTSLATTDYEQYF. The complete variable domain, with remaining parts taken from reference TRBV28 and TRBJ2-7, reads DVKVTQSSRYLVKRTGEKVFLECVQDMDHENMFWYRQDPGLGLRLIYFSYDVKMKEKGDIPEGYSVSREKKERFSLILESASTNQTSMYLCASSPTSLATTDYEQYFGPGTRLTVT.

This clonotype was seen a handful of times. The CDR3 loop reads CASNTGGEQYF. As DNA, the CDR3 is TGTGCCAGCAATACGGGGGGCGAGCAGTACTTC. This sequence joins TRBV2 and TRBJ2-7; TRBD2 aligns across 7 bases. V lost 7 bases to trimming and J lost 6 bases; unmatched junction nucleotides: 3. CDR1 and CDR2 (germline): SNHLY, FYNNEI. The CDR3 runs 11 residues.

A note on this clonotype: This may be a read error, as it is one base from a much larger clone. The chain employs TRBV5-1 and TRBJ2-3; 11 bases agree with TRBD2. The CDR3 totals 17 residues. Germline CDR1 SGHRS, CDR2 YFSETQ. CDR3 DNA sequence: TGCGTCAGCAGCTCCCGGCCACTAGCGGGGGAAACAGATACGCAGTATTTT. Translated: CVSSSRPLAGETDTQYF.

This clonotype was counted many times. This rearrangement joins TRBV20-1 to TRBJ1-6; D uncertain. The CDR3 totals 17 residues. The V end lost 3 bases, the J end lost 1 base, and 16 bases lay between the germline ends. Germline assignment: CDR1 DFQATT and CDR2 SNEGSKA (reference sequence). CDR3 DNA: TGCAGTGCTAGTCCGGCTGCCAGTAGATCCTATAATTCACCCCTCCACTTT. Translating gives CSASPAASRSYNSPLHF.

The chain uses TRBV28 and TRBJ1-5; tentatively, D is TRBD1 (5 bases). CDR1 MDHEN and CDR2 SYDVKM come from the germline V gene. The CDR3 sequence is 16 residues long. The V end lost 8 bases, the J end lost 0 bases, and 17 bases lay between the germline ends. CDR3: CASPPRQGDSNQPQHF. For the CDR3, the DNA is TGTGCCAGCCCTCCCCGGCAGGGCGATAGCAATCAGCCCCAGCATTTT.

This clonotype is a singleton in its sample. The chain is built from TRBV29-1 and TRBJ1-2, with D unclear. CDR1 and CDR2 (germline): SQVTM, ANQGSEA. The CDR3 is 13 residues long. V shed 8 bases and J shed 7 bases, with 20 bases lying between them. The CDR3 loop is CSSKDDLSTGYTF. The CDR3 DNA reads TGCAGCAGTAAGGATGATTTATCCACTGGCTACACCTTC.

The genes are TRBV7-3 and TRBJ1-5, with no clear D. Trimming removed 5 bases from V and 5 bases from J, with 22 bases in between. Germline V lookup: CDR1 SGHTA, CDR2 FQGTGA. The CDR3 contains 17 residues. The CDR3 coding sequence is TGTGCCAGCAGCCCCCCCGGACCCTCCGGAGGCGATCAGCCCCAGCATTTT. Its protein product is CASSPPGPSGGDQPQHF.

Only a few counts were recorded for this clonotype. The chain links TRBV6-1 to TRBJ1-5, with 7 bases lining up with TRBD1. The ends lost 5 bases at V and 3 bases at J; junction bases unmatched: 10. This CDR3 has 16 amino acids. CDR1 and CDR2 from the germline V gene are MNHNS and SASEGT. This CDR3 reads CASSPHRQGDNQPQHF. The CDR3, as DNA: TGTGCCAGCAGTCCTCATCGACAGGGCGACAATCAGCCCCAGCATTTT.

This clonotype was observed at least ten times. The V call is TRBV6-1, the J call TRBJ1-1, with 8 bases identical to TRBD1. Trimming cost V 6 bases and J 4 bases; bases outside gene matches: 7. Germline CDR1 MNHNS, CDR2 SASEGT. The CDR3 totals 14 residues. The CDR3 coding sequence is TGTGCCAGCAGCCTCACAGGGGGGGCCACTGAAGCTTTCTTT. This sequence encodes CASSLTGGATEAFF.

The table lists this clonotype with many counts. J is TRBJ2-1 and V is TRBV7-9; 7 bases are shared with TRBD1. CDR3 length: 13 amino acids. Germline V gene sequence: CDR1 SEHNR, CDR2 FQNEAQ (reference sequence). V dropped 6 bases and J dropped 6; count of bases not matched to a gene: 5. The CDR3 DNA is TGTGCCAGCAGAAATGACAGGGCCAATGAGCAGTTCTTC. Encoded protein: CASRNDRANEQFF.